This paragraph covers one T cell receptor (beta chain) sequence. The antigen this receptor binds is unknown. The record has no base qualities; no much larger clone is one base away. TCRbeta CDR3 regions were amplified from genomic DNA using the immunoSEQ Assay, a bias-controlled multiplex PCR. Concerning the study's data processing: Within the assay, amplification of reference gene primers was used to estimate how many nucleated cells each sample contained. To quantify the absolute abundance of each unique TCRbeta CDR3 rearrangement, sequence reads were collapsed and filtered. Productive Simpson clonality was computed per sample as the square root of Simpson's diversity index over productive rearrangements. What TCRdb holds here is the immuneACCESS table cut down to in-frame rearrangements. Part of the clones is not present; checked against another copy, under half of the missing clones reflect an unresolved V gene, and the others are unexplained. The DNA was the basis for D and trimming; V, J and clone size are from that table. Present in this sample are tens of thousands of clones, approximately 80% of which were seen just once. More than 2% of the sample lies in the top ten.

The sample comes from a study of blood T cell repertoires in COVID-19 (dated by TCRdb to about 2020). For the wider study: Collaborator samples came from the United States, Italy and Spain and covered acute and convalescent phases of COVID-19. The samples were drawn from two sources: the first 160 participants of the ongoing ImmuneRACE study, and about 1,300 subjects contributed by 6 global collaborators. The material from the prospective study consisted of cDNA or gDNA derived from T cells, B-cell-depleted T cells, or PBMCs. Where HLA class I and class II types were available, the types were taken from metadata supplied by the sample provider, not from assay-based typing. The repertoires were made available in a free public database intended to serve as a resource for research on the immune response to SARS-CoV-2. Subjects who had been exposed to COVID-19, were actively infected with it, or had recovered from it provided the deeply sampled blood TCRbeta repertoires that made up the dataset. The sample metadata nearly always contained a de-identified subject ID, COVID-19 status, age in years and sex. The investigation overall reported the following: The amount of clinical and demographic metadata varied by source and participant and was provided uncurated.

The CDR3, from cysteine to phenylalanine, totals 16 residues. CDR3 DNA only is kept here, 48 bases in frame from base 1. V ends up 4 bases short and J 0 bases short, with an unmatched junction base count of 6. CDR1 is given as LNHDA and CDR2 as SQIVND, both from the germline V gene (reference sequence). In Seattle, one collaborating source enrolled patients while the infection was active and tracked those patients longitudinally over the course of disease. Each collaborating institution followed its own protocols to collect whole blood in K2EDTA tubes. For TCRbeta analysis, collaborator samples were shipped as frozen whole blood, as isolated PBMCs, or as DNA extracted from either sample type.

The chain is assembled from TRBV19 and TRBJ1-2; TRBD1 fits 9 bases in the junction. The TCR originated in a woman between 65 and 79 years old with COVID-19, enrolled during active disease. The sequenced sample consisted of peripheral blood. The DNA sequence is TGTGCCAGTAGTAGGACAGGGGACCCCGCTAACTATGGCTACACCTTC. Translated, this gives CASSRTGDPANYGYTF.